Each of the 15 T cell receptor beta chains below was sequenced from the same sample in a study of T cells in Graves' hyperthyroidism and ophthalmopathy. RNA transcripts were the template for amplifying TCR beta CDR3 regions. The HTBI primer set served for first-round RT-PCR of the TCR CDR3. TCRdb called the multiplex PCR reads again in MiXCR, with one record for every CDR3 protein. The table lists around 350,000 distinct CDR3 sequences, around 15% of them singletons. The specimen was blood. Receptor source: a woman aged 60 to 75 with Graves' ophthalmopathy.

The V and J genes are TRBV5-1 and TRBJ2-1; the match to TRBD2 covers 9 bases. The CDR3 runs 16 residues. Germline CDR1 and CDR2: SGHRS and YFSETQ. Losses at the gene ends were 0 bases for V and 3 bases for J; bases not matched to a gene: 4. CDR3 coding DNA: TGCGCCAGCAGCTTGGCCCCTAGCGGGATCTACAATGAGCAGTTCTTC. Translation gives CASSLAPSGIYNEQFF.

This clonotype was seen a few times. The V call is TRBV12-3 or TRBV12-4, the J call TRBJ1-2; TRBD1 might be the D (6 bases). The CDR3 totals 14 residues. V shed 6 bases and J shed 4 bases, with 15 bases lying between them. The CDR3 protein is CASSRTAGAYGYTF. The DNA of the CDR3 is TGTGCCAGCAGCAGGACCGCAGGGGCCTATGGCTACACCTTC.

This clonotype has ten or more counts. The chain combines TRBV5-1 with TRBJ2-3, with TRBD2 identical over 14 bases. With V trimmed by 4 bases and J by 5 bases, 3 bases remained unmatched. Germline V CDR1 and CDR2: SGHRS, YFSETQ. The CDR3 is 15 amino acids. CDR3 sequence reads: CASSAGLAGVDTQYF. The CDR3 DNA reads TGCGCCAGCAGCGCGGGACTAGCGGGAGTAGATACGCAGTATTTT.

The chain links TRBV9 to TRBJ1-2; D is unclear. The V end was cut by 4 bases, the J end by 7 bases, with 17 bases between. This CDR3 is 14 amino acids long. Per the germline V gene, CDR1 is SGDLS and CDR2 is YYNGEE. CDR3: CASSKMSDPGGYTF. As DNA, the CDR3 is TGTGCCAGCAGCAAAATGTCTGACCCAGGTGGCTACACCTTC. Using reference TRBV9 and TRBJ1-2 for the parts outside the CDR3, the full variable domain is DSGVTQTPKHLITATGQRVTLRCSPRSGDLSVYWYQQSLDQGLQFLIQYYNGEERAKGNILERFSAQQFPDLHSELNLSSLELGDSALYFCASSKMSDPGGYTFGSGTRLTVV.

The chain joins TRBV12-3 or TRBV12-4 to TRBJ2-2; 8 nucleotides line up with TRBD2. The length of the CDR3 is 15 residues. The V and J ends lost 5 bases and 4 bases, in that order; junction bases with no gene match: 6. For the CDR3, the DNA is TGTGCCAGCAGTCCACTGCGGGGGGCCACCGGGGAGCTGTTTTTT. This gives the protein CASSPLRGATGELFF.

The chain's CDR3 is CSAGPRGHEQYF. Here the CDR3 DNA reads TGCAGCGCCGGTCCCAGGGGCCACGAGCAGTACTTC. V is TRBV29-1 and J is TRBJ2-7; TRBD1 might be the D (6 bases). V shed 7 bases and J shed 5 bases, with 15 bases lying between them. CDR1 is SQVTM, CDR2 ANQGSEA, per germline. The CDR3 covers 12 residues.

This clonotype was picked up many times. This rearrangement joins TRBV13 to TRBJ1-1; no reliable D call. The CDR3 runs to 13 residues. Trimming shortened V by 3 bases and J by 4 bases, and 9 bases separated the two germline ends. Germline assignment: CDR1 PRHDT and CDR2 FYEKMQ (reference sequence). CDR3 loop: CASSFGPGTEAFF. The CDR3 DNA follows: TGTGCCAGCAGCTTCGGACCCGGCACTGAAGCTTTCTTT.

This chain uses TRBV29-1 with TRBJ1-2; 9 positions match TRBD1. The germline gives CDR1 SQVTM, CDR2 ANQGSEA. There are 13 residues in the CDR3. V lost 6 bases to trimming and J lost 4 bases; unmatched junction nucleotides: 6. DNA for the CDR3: TGCAGCGTACCGGGACAGGGATCCTATGGCTACACCTTC. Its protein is CSVPGQGSYGYTF.

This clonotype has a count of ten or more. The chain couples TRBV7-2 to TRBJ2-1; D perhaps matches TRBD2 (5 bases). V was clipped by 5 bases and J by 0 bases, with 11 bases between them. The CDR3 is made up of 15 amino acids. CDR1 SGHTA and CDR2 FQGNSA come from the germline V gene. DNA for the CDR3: TGTGCCAGCAGCCCATTAACTAGCTCCTACAATGAGCAGTTCTTC. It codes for CASSPLTSSYNEQFF.

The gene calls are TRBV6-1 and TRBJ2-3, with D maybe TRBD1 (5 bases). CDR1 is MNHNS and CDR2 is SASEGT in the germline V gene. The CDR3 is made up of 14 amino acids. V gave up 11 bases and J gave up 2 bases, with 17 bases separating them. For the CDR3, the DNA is TGTGCCCACACGGCCTCAGGGAACACAGATACGCAGTATTTT. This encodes CAHTASGNTDTQYF.

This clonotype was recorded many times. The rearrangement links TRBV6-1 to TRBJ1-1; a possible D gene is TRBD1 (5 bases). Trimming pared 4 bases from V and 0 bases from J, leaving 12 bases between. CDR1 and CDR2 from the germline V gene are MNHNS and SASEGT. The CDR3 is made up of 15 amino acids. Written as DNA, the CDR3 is TGTGCCAGCAGTGGCCCGGGGCAGATGAACACTGAAGCTTTCTTT. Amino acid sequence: CASSGPGQMNTEAFF.

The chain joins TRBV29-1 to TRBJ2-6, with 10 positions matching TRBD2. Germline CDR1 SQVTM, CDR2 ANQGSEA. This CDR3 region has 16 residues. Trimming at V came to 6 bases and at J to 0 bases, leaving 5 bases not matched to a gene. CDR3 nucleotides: TGCAGCGTCCTTGGACTAGCGGACTCTGGGGCCAACGTCCTGACTTTC. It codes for CSVLGLADSGANVLTF.

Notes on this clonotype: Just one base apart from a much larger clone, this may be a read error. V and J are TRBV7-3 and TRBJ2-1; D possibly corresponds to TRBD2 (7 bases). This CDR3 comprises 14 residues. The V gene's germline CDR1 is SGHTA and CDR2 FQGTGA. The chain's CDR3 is CAGSLAREGGEQFF. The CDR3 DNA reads TGTGCCGGCAGCTTGGCGAGGGAGGGGGGTGAGCAGTTCTTC. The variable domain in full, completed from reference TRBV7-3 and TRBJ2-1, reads GAGVSQTPSNKVTEKGKYVELRCDPISGHTALYWYRQSLGQGPEFLIYFQGTGAADDSGLPNDRFFAVRPEGSVSTLKIQRTERGDSAVYLCAGSLAREGGEQFFGPGTRLTVL.

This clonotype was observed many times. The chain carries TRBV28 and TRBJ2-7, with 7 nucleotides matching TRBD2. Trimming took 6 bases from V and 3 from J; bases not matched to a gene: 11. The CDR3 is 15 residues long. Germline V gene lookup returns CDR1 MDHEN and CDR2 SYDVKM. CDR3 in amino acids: CASRGGPGTLYEQYF. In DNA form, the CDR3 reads TGTGCCAGCAGGGGAGGGCCCGGGACCCTCTACGAGCAGTACTTC. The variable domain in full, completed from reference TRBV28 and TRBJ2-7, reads DVKVTQSSRYLVKRTGEKVFLECVQDMDHENMFWYRQDPGLGLRLIYFSYDVKMKEKGDIPEGYSVSREKKERFSLILESASTNQTSMYLCASRGGPGTLYEQYFGPGTRLTVT.

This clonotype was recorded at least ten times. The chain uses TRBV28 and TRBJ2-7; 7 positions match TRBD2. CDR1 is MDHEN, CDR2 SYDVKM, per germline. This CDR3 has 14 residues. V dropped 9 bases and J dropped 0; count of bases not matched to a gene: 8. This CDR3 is CASIKRDYSYEQYF. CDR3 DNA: TGTGCCAGTATAAAGCGGGACTACTCCTACGAGCAGTACTTC.